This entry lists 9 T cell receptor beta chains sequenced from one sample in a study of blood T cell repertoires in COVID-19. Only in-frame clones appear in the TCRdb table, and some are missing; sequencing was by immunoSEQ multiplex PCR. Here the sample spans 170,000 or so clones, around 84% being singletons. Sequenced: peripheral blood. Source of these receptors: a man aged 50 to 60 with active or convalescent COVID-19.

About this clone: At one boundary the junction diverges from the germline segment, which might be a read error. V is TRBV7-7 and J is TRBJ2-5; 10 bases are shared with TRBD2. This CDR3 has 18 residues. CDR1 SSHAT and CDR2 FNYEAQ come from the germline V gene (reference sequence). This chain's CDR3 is CASSLVASGGSGQETQYF. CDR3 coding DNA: TGTGCTAGCAGCTTAGTAGCTAGCGGGGGATCGGGCCAAGAGACCCAGTACTTC.

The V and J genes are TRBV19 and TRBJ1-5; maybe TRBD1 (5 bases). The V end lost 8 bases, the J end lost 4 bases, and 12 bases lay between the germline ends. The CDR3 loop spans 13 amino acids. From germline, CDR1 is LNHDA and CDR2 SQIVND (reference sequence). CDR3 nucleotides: TGTGCCAGTCGAGACAGTTCGAATCAGCCCCAGCATTTT. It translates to CASRDSSNQPQHF.

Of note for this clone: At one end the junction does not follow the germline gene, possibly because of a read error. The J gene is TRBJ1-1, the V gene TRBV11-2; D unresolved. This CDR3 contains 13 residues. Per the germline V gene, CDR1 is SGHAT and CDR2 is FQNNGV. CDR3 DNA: TGTGCCAGCAGCTTAATAGGAAACAGTGAAGCTTTCTTT. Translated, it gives CASSLIGNSEAFF.

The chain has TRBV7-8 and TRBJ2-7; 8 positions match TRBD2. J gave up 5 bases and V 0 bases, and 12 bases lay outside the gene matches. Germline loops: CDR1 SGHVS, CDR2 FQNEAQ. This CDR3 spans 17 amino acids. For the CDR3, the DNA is TGTGCCAGCAGCTTAGCCCCTCGGATAGCGGGGTTCAACGAGCAGTACTTC. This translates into CASSLAPRIAGFNEQYF.

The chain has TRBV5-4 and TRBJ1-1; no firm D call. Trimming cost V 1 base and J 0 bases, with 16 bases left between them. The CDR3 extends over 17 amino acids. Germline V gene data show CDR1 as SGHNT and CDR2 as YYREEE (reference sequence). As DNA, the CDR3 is TGTGCCAGCAGCTTGAACCGCTTCGCGATTATGAACACTGAAGCTTTCTTT. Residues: CASSLNRFAIMNTEAFF.

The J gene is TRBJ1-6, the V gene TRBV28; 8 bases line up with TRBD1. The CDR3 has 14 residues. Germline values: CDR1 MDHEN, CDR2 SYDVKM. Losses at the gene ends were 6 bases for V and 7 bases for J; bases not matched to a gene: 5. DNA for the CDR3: TGTGCCAGCAGCCAGGGGGCTGGGAATTCACCCCTCCACTTT. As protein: CASSQGAGNSPLHF.

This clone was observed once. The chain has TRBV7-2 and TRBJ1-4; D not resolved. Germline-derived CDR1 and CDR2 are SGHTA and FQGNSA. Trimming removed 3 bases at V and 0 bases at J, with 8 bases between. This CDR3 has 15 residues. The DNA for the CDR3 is TGTGCCAGCAGCTTTTTCAGCGCAACTAATGAAAAACTGTTTTTT. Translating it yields CASSFFSATNEKLFF.

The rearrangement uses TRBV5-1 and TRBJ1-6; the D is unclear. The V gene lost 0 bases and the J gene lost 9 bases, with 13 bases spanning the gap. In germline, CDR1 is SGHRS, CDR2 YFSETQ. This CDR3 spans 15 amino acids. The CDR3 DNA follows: TGCGCCAGCAGCTTGGTGCAGGTATCGGTTTCACCCCTCCACTTT. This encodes CASSLVQVSVSPLHF.

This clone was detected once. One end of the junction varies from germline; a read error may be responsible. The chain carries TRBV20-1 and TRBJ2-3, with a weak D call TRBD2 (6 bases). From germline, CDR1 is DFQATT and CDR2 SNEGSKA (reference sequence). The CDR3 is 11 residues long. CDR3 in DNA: TGCAGTGCTGCCGGGACTTCCAGCCCCCATTTT. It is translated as CSAAGTSSPHF.